The subject of this entry is one T cell receptor (beta chain). People who had autoimmune disease history or systemic immunosuppression were excluded. Germline lookup yields CDR1 SGDLS and CDR2 YYNGEE. V gave up 0 bases and J gave up 7 bases, with 10 bases separating them. The CDR3 runs 14 residues. The table came from immunoSEQ multiplex PCR; TCRdb's copy has only in-frame clones and leaves some out. The profile covers around 69,000 clones, with about 88% appearing a single time and over 3% taken by the ten largest. The entry originates in a study of OX40 agonist ivuxolimab in advanced cancers. The wider study: Cohort: about 80% men, mean age around 55, aged roughly 23 to 79.

The source was CD4+ or CD8+ T cells sorted from blood, collected in a trial of the OX40 agonist ivuxolimab. The origin of this receptor is an adult with an advanced solid tumor such as melanoma, head and neck, liver or kidney cancer. V gene TRBV9 combines with J gene TRBJ1-4; the D gene is possibly TRBD1 (5 bases). CDR3 in amino acids: CASSVVGGTEKLFF. CDR3 sequence (DNA): TGTGCCAGCAGCGTAGTGGGGGGGACTGAAAAACTGTTTTTT.